Detailed here is one T cell receptor beta chain. The antigen remains unidentified. PCR primers comprised 60 Vbeta and 13 Jbeta primers. Measured with immunoSEQ multiplex PCR; TCRdb has only the in-frame clones, and not every one. The sample contains about 98,000 clones, 81% of which appear only once. Germline CDR1 MNHEY, CDR2 SVGAGI. The CDR3 contains 11 residues. V lost 8 bases and J lost 5, with 6 bases in between. This record belongs to a study of cytomegalovirus exposure and HLA in healthy donors. Notes on the study in general: Among donors in an Asian-associated ancestry cluster, a later analysis reportedly found fewer N-insertions than the roughly 610-donor mean. A later analysis appeared to link common viral pathogens to several of the most significant clusters. Productive rates of about 87% or about 30% were seen for most TCR beta V segments in an earlier analysis.

Source material: PBMCs. The chain links TRBV6-5 to TRBJ2-2, with D hard to call. This receptor was obtained from a middle-aged man in good health and CMV-seronegative. The CDR3 loop is CASARTGELFF. As DNA, the CDR3 is TGTGCCAGCGCGAGAACCGGGGAGCTGTTTTTT.